These 13 T cell receptor beta chains share one sample of origin, sequenced in a study of blood T cell repertoires in COVID-19. Here immunoSEQ multiplex PCR was the method, and the copy in TCRdb shows in-frame clones only, minus some. The sample lists over 85,000 clones, about 85% occurring once. The sample was peripheral blood. The receptor source for this set is a man aged 55 to 69 with acute or convalescent COVID-19.

The chain couples TRBV6-1 to TRBJ2-4, with 8 bases matching TRBD2. Germline CDR1 reads MNHNS; CDR2 reads SASEGT. This CDR3 has 18 residues. The J segment lost 1 base and the V segment lost 3 bases, leaving 11 bases of the junction unmatched. For the CDR3, the DNA is TGTGCCAGCAGTGAGCCCCTGGGTAGCGGGAAGGCCAAAAACATTCAGTACTTC. It translates to CASSEPLGSGKAKNIQYF.

A word on this clone: The missing conserved phenylalanine or tryptophan at the end of this CDR3 makes a read error likely. Because the CDR3's place on the DNA is in doubt, the DNA is left out and the CDR3 is given as listed by TCRdb. The rearrangement links TRBV7-2 to TRBJ2-3; the D call TRBD2 from the table was never checked on the DNA. Germline CDR1 reads SGHTA; CDR2 reads FQGNSA. The CDR3 numbers 13 amino acids, ends counted. The CDR3 is CASSLAGGEPLLG.

The chain employs TRBV11-2 and TRBJ1-4; D is possibly TRBD1 (5 bases). The V gene's germline CDR1 is SGHAT and CDR2 FQNNGV. Trimming stripped 1 base from V and 8 bases from J, with 14 bases between. The CDR3 consists of 15 residues. The CDR3 reads CASSLAGHPTEKLFF. In nucleotides, the CDR3 is TGTGCCAGCAGCTTAGCCGGACACCCTACCGAAAAACTGTTTTTT. The full variable domain, with the rest looked up from reference TRBV11-2 and TRBJ1-4, is EAGVAQSPRYKIIEKRQSVAFWCNPISGHATLYWYQQILGQGPKLLIQFQNNGVVDDSQLPKDRFSAERLKGVDSTLKIQPAKLEDSAVYLCASSLAGHPTEKLFFGSGTQLSVL.

J is TRBJ1-2 and V is TRBV3-1 (or the pseudogene TRBV3-2); D remains ambiguous. The CDR3 length is 12 residues. CDR1 and CDR2 (germline): LGHDT, YNNKEL (reference sequence). Trimming removed 6 bases at V and 0 bases at J, with 5 bases between. The CDR3 coding sequence is TGTGCCAGCAGTACAGCTAACTATGGCTACACCTTC. Translating it yields CASSTANYGYTF.

The chain has TRBV10-3 and TRBJ1-2; D ambiguous. The CDR3 length is 14 residues. The V and J ends lost 0 bases and 1 base respectively, with 6 bases between them. CDR1 and CDR2 (germline): ENHRY, SYGVKD. The CDR3 DNA follows: TGTGCCATCAGTGAGTCTCAGGTTAACTATGGCTACACCTTC. The encoded protein is CAISESQVNYGYTF.

The rearrangement uses TRBV9 and TRBJ2-7; D is tentatively TRBD1 or TRBD2 (7 bases each). V was shortened by 4 bases and J by 5 bases, with 16 bases between the two germline ends. The CDR3 spans 14 residues. Germline CDR1 SGDLS, CDR2 YYNGEE. Written as DNA, the CDR3 is TGTGCCAGCAGCCTAGGGAGGGGGCGGGACGAGCAGTACTTC. This sequence encodes CASSLGRGRDEQYF.

The chain combines TRBV7-8 with TRBJ1-6, with D possibly TRBD1 on 6 matching bases. The CDR3 contains 16 residues. Germline CDR1 is SGHVS and CDR2 is FQNEAQ. V lost 2 bases, J lost 4 bases, and 12 bases lay in between. In DNA, the CDR3 is TGTGCCAGCAGCTTATCCGGACAGCTATATAATTCACCCCTCCACTTT. This sequence encodes CASSLSGQLYNSPLHF.

This sequence joins TRBV5-8 and TRBJ2-1; no clear D gene. The CDR3 is 13 amino acids. Per germline, CDR1 SGHTS and CDR2 YDEGEE. The ends were cut back, 4 bases at V and 4 bases at J, with 9 bases in the middle. The CDR3 loop is CASSPTSYNEQFF. The CDR3 DNA sequence: TGTGCCAGCAGCCCGACATCATACAATGAGCAGTTCTTC.

This rearrangement joins TRBV7-6 to TRBJ2-2; D unresolved. Germline values: CDR1 SGHVS, CDR2 FNYEAQ. Trimming cost V 2 bases and J 0 bases, with 7 bases left between them. The CDR3 loop spans 15 amino acids. The CDR3 nucleotides read TGTGCCAGCAGCTTAACGGGTTCGAACACCGGGGAGCTGTTTTTT. Residues: CASSLTGSNTGELFF.

The rearrangement links TRBV12-3 or TRBV12-4 to TRBJ1-1; no reliable D call. This CDR3 region has 13 residues. Trimming cost V 3 bases and J 11 bases, with 16 bases left between them. CDR3 in amino acids: CASSFSARGDAFF. The CDR3 DNA is TGTGCCAGCAGTTTTAGCGCTAGAGGTGACGCTTTCTTT.

The chain carries TRBV3-1 (or the pseudogene TRBV3-2) and TRBJ1-2; maybe TRBD1 (6 bases). This CDR3 has 15 amino acids. The ends were cut back, 0 bases at V and 7 bases at J, with 15 bases in the middle. Germline CDR1 LGHDT, CDR2 YNNKEL (reference sequence). In DNA form, the CDR3 reads TGTGCCAGCAGCCAAGATCTTAACAGGGTGGCTGGCTACACCTTC. Protein: CASSQDLNRVAGYTF.

V usage is TRBV2 and J usage is TRBJ2-3; TRBD2 matches 15 bases. Germline assignment: CDR1 SNHLY and CDR2 FYNNEI. The junction had 11 bases not matched to a gene; V was cut back by 6 bases and J by 4 bases. The CDR3 is 18 amino acids. Here the CDR3 DNA reads TGTGCCAGCAGGACAAGGACTAGCGGGAGGGCCCTAGCAGATACGCAGTATTTT. Residues: CASRTRTSGRALADTQYF. The full variable domain, in which reference TRBV2 and TRBJ2-3 provide the parts outside the CDR3, is EPEVTQTPSHQVTQMGQEVILRCVPISNHLYFYWYRQILGQKVEFLVSFYNNEISEKSEIFDDQFSVERPDGSNFTLKIRSTKLEDSAMYFCASRTRTSGRALADTQYFGPGTRLTVL.

This clone appeared once. The V gene is TRBV6-5, the J gene TRBJ1-5, with TRBD1 matching over 7 bases. The CDR3 has 15 amino acids. CDR1 and CDR2 from the germline V gene are MNHEY and SVGAGI. J was trimmed by 4 bases and V by 2 bases; bases with no gene match: 5. The CDR3 is CASSYRGQINQPQHF. The CDR3 bases are TGTGCCAGCAGTTACCGGGGACAGATTAATCAGCCCCAGCATTTT.